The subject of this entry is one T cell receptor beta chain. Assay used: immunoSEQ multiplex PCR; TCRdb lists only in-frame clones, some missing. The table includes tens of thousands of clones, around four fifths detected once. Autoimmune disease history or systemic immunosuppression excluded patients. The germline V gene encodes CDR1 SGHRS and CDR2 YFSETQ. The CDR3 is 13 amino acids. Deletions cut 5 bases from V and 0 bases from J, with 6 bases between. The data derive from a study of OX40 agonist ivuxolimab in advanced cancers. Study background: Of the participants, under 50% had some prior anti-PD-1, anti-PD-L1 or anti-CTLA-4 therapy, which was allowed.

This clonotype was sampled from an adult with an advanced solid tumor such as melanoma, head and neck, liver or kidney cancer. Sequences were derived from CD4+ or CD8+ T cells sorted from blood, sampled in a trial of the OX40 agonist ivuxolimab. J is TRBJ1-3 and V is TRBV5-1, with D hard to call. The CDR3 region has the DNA TGCGCCAGCAGTCGGGACTCTGGAAACACCATATATTTT. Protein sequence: CASSRDSGNTIYF.